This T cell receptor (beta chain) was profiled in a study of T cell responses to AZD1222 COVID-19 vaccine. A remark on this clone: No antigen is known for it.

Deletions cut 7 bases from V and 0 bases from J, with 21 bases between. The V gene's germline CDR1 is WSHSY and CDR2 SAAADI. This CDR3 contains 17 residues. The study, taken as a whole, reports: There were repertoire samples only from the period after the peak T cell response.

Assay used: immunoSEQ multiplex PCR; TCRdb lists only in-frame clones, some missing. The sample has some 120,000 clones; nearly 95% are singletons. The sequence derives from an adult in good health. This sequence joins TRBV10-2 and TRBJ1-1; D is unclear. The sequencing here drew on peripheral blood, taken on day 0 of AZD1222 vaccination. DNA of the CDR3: TGCGCCAGCACGAAAGGAGGGAGAGCAATCATGAACACTGAAGCTTTCTTT. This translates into CASTKGGRAIMNTEAFF.